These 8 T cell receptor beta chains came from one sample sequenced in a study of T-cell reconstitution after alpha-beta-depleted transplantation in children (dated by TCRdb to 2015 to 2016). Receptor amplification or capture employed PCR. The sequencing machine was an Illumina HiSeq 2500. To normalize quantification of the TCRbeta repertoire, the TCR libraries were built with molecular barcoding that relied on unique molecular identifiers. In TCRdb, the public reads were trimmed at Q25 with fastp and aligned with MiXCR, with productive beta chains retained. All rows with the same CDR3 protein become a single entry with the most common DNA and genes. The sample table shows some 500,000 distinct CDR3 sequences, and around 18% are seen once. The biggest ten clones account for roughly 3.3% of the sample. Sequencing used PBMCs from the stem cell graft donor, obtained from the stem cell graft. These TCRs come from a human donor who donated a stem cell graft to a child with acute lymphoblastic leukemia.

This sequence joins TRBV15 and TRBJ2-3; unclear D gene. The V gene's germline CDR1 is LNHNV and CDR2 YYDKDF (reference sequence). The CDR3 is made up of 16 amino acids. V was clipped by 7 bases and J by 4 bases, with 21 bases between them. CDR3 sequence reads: CATTTGGVRLPDTQYF. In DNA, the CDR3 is TGTGCCACCACCACGGGTGGGGTCAGGCTTCCAGATACGCAGTATTTT.

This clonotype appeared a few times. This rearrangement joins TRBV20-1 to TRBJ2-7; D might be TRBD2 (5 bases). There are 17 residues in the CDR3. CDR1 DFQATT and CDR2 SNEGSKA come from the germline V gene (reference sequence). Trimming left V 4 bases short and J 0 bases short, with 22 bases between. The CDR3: CSAIPRLILHGSYEQYF. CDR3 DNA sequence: TGCAGTGCTATCCCCCGACTAATACTCCACGGCTCCTACGAGCAGTACTTC.

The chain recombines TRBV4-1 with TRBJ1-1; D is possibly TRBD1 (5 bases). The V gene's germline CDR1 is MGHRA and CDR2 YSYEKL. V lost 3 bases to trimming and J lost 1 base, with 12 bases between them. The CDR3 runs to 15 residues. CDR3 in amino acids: CASSHQGRGNTEAFF. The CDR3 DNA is TGCGCCAGCAGCCATCAGGGACGGGGGAACACTGAAGCTTTCTTT.

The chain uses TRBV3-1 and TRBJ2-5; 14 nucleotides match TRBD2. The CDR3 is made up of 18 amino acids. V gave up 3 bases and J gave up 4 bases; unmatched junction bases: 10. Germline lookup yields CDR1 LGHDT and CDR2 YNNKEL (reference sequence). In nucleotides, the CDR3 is TGTGCCAGCAGCCACTCCGGGACTAGCGGGAGCAGGAGAGAGACCCAGTACTTC. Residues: CASSHSGTSGSRRETQYF.

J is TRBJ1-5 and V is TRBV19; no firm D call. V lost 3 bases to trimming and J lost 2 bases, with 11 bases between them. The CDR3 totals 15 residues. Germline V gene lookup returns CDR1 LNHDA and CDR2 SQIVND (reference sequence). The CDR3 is CASSIAGFGNQPQHF. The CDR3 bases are TGTGCCAGTAGTATTGCGGGATTTGGCAATCAGCCCCAGCATTTT.

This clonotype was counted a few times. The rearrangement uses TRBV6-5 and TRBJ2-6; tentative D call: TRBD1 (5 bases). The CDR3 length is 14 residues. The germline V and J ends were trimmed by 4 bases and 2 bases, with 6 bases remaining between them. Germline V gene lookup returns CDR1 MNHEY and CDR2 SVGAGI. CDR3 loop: CASSSRAGANVLTF. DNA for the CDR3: TGTGCCAGCAGTTCCAGGGCTGGGGCCAACGTCCTGACTTTC.

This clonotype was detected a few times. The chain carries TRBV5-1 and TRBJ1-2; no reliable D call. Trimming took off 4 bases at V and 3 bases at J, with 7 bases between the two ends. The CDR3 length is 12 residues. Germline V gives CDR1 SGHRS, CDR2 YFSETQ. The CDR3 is CASSHLDYGYTF. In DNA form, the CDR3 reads TGCGCCAGCAGCCATCTCGACTATGGCTACACCTTC. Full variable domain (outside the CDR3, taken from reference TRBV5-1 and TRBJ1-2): KAGVTQTPRYLIKTRGQQVTLSCSPISGHRSVSWYQQTPGQGLQFLFEYFSETQRNKGNFPGRFSGRQFSNSRSEMNVSTLELGDSALYLCASSHLDYGYTFGSGTRLTVV.

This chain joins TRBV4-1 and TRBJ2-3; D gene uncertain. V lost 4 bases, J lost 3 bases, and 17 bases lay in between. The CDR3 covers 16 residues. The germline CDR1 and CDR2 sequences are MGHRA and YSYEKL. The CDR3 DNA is TGCGCCAGCAGCCTGACTTTACTGGACCTAACAGATACGCAGTATTTT. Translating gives CASSLTLLDLTDTQYF.